The rows below give T cell receptor beta chains drawn from one sample of a study of T cells after yellow fever vaccination. A single record per CDR3 protein comes from TCRdb applying MiXCR to the 5' RACE reads. The sample includes fewer than 350,000 distinct CDR3 sequences, 3.6% of them seen just once. The sample here was PBMCs, taken on the day of the yellow fever booster vaccination. These receptors were collected from a man younger than 30 who received the YFV17D yellow fever vaccine. The CDR3 runs from the conserved cysteine through the conserved F or W. Fields, in order: V gene, CDR3 length, clone size, D gene, J gene, CDR3 DNA, CDR3 protein. D genes are given only for firm matches. Size is stated for part of the rows, as once, few or many counts, or as a class when the clone is expanded.

v_call: TRBV14
cdr3_length: 13
clone_size: many
d_call: NA
j_call: TRBJ2-5
cdr3_nt: TGTGCCAGCAGCCAAGGTCTTGGGGAGACCCAGTACTTC
cdr3_aa: CASSQGLGETQYF

v_call: TRBV20-1
cdr3_length: 13
clone_size: few
d_call: NA
j_call: TRBJ2-7
cdr3_nt: TGCAGTGCTGATCGCGACAGATCCTACGAGCAGTACTTC
cdr3_aa: CSADRDRSYEQYF

v_call: TRBV20-1
cdr3_length: 14
clone_size: many
d_call: NA
j_call: TRBJ2-3
cdr3_nt: TGCAGTGCTAGCTGGGGTCGGGGCACAGATACGCAGTATTTT
cdr3_aa: CSASWGRGTDTQYF

v_call: TRBV20-1
cdr3_length: 16
clone_size: few
d_call: TRBD2
j_call: TRBJ2-5
cdr3_nt: TGCAGTGCTAGAGATCAGACTAGCGGGGTAGGAGTGACCCAGTACTTC
cdr3_aa: CSARDQTSGVGVTQYF

v_call: TRBV7-8
cdr3_length: 16
clone_size: many
d_call: NA
j_call: TRBJ2-3
cdr3_nt: TGTGCCAGCAGCCCCGAGACAGACCTCAGCACAGATACGCAGTATTTT
cdr3_aa: CASSPETDLSTDTQYF

v_call: TRBV20-1
cdr3_length: 15
clone_size: many
d_call: TRBD2
j_call: TRBJ2-3
cdr3_nt: TGCAGTGCTAGAGATCACGGCGGGGGGGCGGATACGCAGTATTTT
cdr3_aa: CSARDHGGGADTQYF

v_call: TRBV7-9
cdr3_length: 15
clone_size: many
d_call: NA
j_call: TRBJ2-3
cdr3_nt: TGTGCCAGCAGCTTAGGGGTGACCAGCTCAGATACGCAGTATTTT
cdr3_aa: CASSLGVTSSDTQYF

v_call: TRBV12-3/TRBV12-4
cdr3_length: 16
clone_size: few
d_call: TRBD1
j_call: TRBJ2-7
cdr3_nt: TGTGCCAGCAGTATACCGCAGGGGGCTTACTCCTACGAGCAGTACTTC
cdr3_aa: CASSIPQGAYSYEQYF

v_call: TRBV4-1
cdr3_length: 15
clone_size: many
d_call: NA
j_call: TRBJ2-1
cdr3_nt: TGCGCCAGCAGCCAAGATCACGATGGGATGAATGAGCAGTTCTTC
cdr3_aa: CASSQDHDGMNEQFF

v_call: TRBV12-3/TRBV12-4
cdr3_length: 15
clone_size: few
d_call: NA
j_call: TRBJ1-5
cdr3_nt: TGTGCCAGCAGCCCTCTGGGAAATGGCAATCAGCCCCAGCATTTT
cdr3_aa: CASSPLGNGNQPQHF

v_call: TRBV6-4
cdr3_length: 13
clone_size: NA
d_call: NA
j_call: TRBJ1-1
cdr3_nt: TGTGCCAGCAGTGAAAGGAGTGGCACTGAAGCTTTCTTT
cdr3_aa: CASSERSGTEAFF

v_call: TRBV19
cdr3_length: 14
clone_size: few
d_call: NA
j_call: TRBJ1-2
cdr3_nt: TGTGCCAGTAGTATCCGTGCGGGGAACTATGGCTACACCTTC
cdr3_aa: CASSIRAGNYGYTF

v_call: TRBV12-3/TRBV12-4
cdr3_length: 13
clone_size: NA
d_call: TRBD1
j_call: TRBJ1-2
cdr3_nt: TGTGCCAGCAGTTTTCAGGGGGCCAGTGGCTACACCTTC
cdr3_aa: CASSFQGASGYTF

v_call: TRBV7-9
cdr3_length: 15
clone_size: many
d_call: TRBD2
j_call: TRBJ2-2
cdr3_nt: TGTGCCAGCAGCTCTAGCGGGGGATCCACCGGGGAGCTGTTTTTT
cdr3_aa: CASSSSGGSTGELFF

v_call: TRBV7-2
cdr3_length: 15
clone_size: many
d_call: NA
j_call: TRBJ2-5
cdr3_nt: TGTGCCAGCAGCTTAGTAGCAGGGATACAAGAGACCCAGTACTTC
cdr3_aa: CASSLVAGIQETQYF

v_call: TRBV6-2/TRBV6-3
cdr3_length: 17
clone_size: many
d_call: TRBD1
j_call: TRBJ2-1
cdr3_nt: TGTGCCAGCAGTTACTCCCGGGACAGGGGGAACTACAATGAGCAGTTCTTC
cdr3_aa: CASSYSRDRGNYNEQFF

v_call: TRBV27
cdr3_length: 13
clone_size: few
d_call: NA
j_call: TRBJ2-3
cdr3_nt: TGTGCCAGCAGAACAGGGTTAACAGATACGCAGTATTTT
cdr3_aa: CASRTGLTDTQYF

v_call: TRBV5-1
cdr3_length: 16
clone_size: many
d_call: NA
j_call: TRBJ2-2
cdr3_nt: TGCGCCAGCAGCTTGCTCCAGGGGTCAATCACCGGGGAGCTGTTTTTT
cdr3_aa: CASSLLQGSITGELFF

v_call: TRBV4-1
cdr3_length: 15
clone_size: NA
d_call: TRBD1
j_call: TRBJ2-7
cdr3_nt: TGCGCCAGCAGCCACGTTGACAGGGGGCTTGACGAGCAGTACTTC
cdr3_aa: CASSHVDRGLDEQYF

v_call: TRBV5-1
cdr3_length: 14
clone_size: NA
d_call: TRBD1
j_call: TRBJ1-1
cdr3_nt: TGCGCCAGCAGCCGTAACAGGGGAGCCACTGAAGCTTTCTTT
cdr3_aa: CASSRNRGATEAFF

v_call: TRBV20-1
cdr3_length: 14
clone_size: many
d_call: TRBD2
j_call: TRBJ2-1
cdr3_nt: TGCAGTGCTATCTGGACTAGCGGTTACAATGAGCAGTTCTTC
cdr3_aa: CSAIWTSGYNEQFF

v_call: TRBV14
cdr3_length: 14
clone_size: few
d_call: NA
j_call: TRBJ2-4
cdr3_nt: TGTGCCAGCAGCCAAAGGGGGGGAGAAAACATTCAGTACTTC
cdr3_aa: CASSQRGGENIQYF

v_call: TRBV21-1
cdr3_length: 19
clone_size: NA
d_call: NA
j_call: TRBJ1-4
cdr3_nt: TGTGCCAGCAGCAAGGGACCCGGGACAGGGTCGCGTTCTAATGAAAAACTGTTTTTT
cdr3_aa: CASSKGPGTGSRSNEKLFF

v_call: TRBV7-2
cdr3_length: 15
clone_size: many
d_call: NA
j_call: TRBJ2-2
cdr3_nt: TGTGCCAGCAGAGTACTTAGCGGAGACACCGGGGAGCTGTTTTTT
cdr3_aa: CASRVLSGDTGELFF

v_call: TRBV12-3/TRBV12-4
cdr3_length: 14
clone_size: many
d_call: NA
j_call: TRBJ2-5
cdr3_nt: TGTGCCAGCACCGGGGGACGATTCCAAGAGACCCAGTACTTC
cdr3_aa: CASTGGRFQETQYF

v_call: TRBV20-1
cdr3_length: 14
clone_size: NA
d_call: NA
j_call: TRBJ2-3
cdr3_nt: TGCAGCATCAGGAGCGGTCTCCAGAGAGATACGCAGTATTTT
cdr3_aa: CSIRSGLQRDTQYF

v_call: TRBV3-1
cdr3_length: 18
clone_size: few
d_call: TRBD2
j_call: TRBJ2-3
cdr3_nt: TGTGCCAGCAGCCAAGATTTGGGACTAGCGGGGATCAGAGATACGCAGTATTTT
cdr3_aa: CASSQDLGLAGIRDTQYF

v_call: TRBV19
cdr3_length: 12
clone_size: NA
d_call: NA
j_call: TRBJ1-2
cdr3_nt: TGTGCCAGCCGAGGGGCAGGTTATGGCTACACCTTC
cdr3_aa: CASRGAGYGYTF

v_call: TRBV6-1
cdr3_length: 13
clone_size: many
d_call: NA
j_call: TRBJ1-1
cdr3_nt: TGTGCCAGCAGTGAATTCGGCAACGGTAAAGCTTTCTTT
cdr3_aa: CASSEFGNGKAFF

v_call: TRBV6-6
cdr3_length: 14
clone_size: NA
d_call: TRBD2
j_call: TRBJ2-5
cdr3_nt: TGTGCCAGCAGTTGGGGACTAGCCCAAGAGACCCAGTACTTC
cdr3_aa: CASSWGLAQETQYF

v_call: TRBV12-3/TRBV12-4
cdr3_length: 13
clone_size: NA
d_call: NA
j_call: TRBJ2-2
cdr3_nt: TGTGCCAGCAGGAGAGCGAACACCGGGGAGCTGTTTTTT
cdr3_aa: CASRRANTGELFF

v_call: TRBV7-8
cdr3_length: 14
clone_size: many
d_call: TRBD2
j_call: TRBJ2-1
cdr3_nt: TGTGCCAGCAGCTCAGCGGGACGAACCAATGAGCAGTTCTTC
cdr3_aa: CASSSAGRTNEQFF